A single sample gave rise to the 15 T cell receptor beta chains below, sequenced in a study of T cell responses to AZD1222 COVID-19 vaccine. Clones were read by immunoSEQ multiplex PCR, and TCRdb kept only the in-frame ones, dropping some. The sample holds approximately 180,000 clones; around 90% are singletons and the top ten take 1.5% to 2%. The sequencing here drew on peripheral blood, taken on day 0 of AZD1222 vaccination. These receptors all come from an adult in good health.

This chain links TRBV7-9 with TRBJ2-1; perhaps D is TRBD1 or TRBD2 (6 bases each). The CDR3 is made up of 18 amino acids. Trimming cost V 5 bases and J 1 base, with 21 bases left between them. CDR1 is SEHNR and CDR2 is FQNEAQ in the germline V gene (reference sequence). The CDR3 loop is CASSPVLGGLQSYNEQFF. DNA for the CDR3: TGTGCCAGCAGCCCAGTACTAGGGGGACTCCAGTCCTACAATGAGCAGTTCTTC.

V is TRBV28 and J is TRBJ1-3; 8 bases map to TRBD1. The CDR3 contains 17 residues. V shed 6 bases, J shed 2 bases, and the junction held 12 bases outside the gene matches. CDR1 and CDR2 from the germline V gene are MDHEN and SYDVKM. CDR3 DNA: TGTGCCAGCAGCTCGGACAGGGAAGCTCGAGCTGGAAACACCATATATTTT. It encodes CASSSDREARAGNTIYF.

The rearrangement uses TRBV15 and TRBJ1-3, with D perhaps matching TRBD1 (6 bases). CDR3 size: 15 residues. V was trimmed by 0 bases and J by 2 bases, leaving 8 bases between them. Germline CDR1 LNHNV, CDR2 YYDKDF (reference sequence). The CDR3 reads CATSRDRGAGNTIYF. The DNA for the CDR3 is TGTGCCACCAGCAGAGACAGGGGAGCTGGAAACACCATATATTTT.

This rearrangement joins TRBV7-3 to TRBJ2-1; 11 positions match TRBD2. The trim removed 4 bases at V and 5 bases at J, leaving 13 bases unmatched. CDR1 and CDR2 (germline): SGHTA, FQGTGA. The CDR3 runs to 18 residues. The CDR3 sequence: CASSSLAGGGLRNNEQFF. In nucleotides, the CDR3 is TGTGCCAGCAGCTCGTTAGCGGGAGGGGGACTGAGGAACAATGAGCAGTTCTTC.

This clone was recorded once. The chain links TRBV7-9 to TRBJ2-7, with D unresolved. V shed 1 base and J shed 2 bases, with 12 bases lying between them. The CDR3 covers 15 residues. Germline CDR1 and CDR2: SEHNR and FQNEAQ (reference sequence). The CDR3 DNA reads TGTGCCAGCAGCTTAGATGGCAGTGGAACCTACGAGCAGTACTTC. Residues: CASSLDGSGTYEQYF.

The table lists this clone with a few counts. The chain recombines TRBV7-2 with TRBJ1-5; tentatively, D is TRBD1 (5 bases). The V and J ends lost 5 bases and 7 bases respectively, with 9 bases between them. This CDR3 has 12 residues. Germline lookup yields CDR1 SGHTA and CDR2 FQGNSA. The CDR3 bases are TGTGCCAGCAGCCCGGGGGGGCAGCCCCAGCATTTT. As protein: CASSPGGQPQHF. Together with reference TRBV7-2 and TRBJ1-5, the CDR3 gives the full variable domain: GAGVSQSPSNKVTEKGKDVELRCDPISGHTALYWYRQSLGQGLEFLIYFQGNSAPDKSGLPSDRFSAERTGGSVSTLTIQRTQQEDSAVYLCASSPGGQPQHFGDGTRLSIL.

The chain combines TRBV6-5 with TRBJ1-2, with a possible D match to TRBD1 (6 bases). Germline values: CDR1 MNHEY, CDR2 SVGAGI. V lost 5 bases to trimming and J lost 8 bases, with 21 bases between them. This CDR3 comprises 15 residues. The CDR3 sequence: CASSPDRTPPSGYTF. The CDR3 nucleotides are TGTGCCAGCAGTCCTGACAGGACGCCGCCGAGCGGCTACACCTTC.

CDR3 bases: TGCGCCAGCAGCCCCGGGACAGGCTATGGCTACACCTTC. Its translation: CASSPGTGYGYTF. The gene calls are TRBV5-1 and TRBJ1-2, with 8 bases lining up with TRBD1. From germline, CDR1 is SGHRS and CDR2 YFSETQ. V trimming: 4 bases; J trimming: 4 bases; junction bases outside the gene matches: 3. This CDR3 region has 13 residues.

This clone came up a few times. The chain combines TRBV28 with TRBJ2-5; 7 bases align to TRBD1. The junction had 5 bases not matched to a gene; V was cut back by 5 bases and J by 5 bases. Looked up from germline, CDR1 is MDHEN and CDR2 is SYDVKM. The CDR3 is made up of 13 amino acids. The CDR3 sequence: CASSTPQGETQYF. CDR3 sequence (DNA): TGTGCCAGCAGTACCCCACAGGGGGAGACCCAGTACTTC.

This clone showed up just a few times. The chain has TRBV5-4 and TRBJ1-5; 8 bases agree with TRBD1. CDR1 and CDR2 (germline): SGHNT, YYREEE (reference sequence). CDR3 length: 15 amino acids. V lost 4 bases and J lost 5; bases outside the gene matches: 8. The CDR3 DNA reads as TGTGCCAGCAGCACCGGGACAGGTTTAGATCAGCCCCAGCATTTT. This sequence encodes CASSTGTGLDQPQHF.

The J gene is TRBJ1-5, the V gene TRBV2, with TRBD1 identical over 12 bases. Germline assignment: CDR1 SNHLY and CDR2 FYNNEI. The V gene end was trimmed by 5 bases and the J gene end by 11 bases; junction bases not matched to a gene: 4. This CDR3 comprises 13 residues. CDR3 sequence (DNA): TGTGCCAGCAGTACGGGACAGGGGGCGTCCCAGCATTTT. Protein sequence: CASSTGQGASQHF.

The chain joins TRBV19 to TRBJ2-1, with 7 nucleotides matching TRBD2. Per germline, CDR1 LNHDA and CDR2 SQIVND (reference sequence). Germline trimming cut 2 bases from V and 12 bases from J; bases unmatched to any gene: 4. This CDR3 region has 12 residues. The CDR3 is CASSIPGTTQFF. The CDR3 coding sequence is TGTGCCAGTAGTATACCCGGGACTACGCAGTTCTTC.

V is TRBV12-3 or TRBV12-4 and J is TRBJ2-1, with D perhaps given as TRBD1 or TRBD2 (5 bases each). Trimming removed 5 bases from V and 13 bases from J, with 18 bases in between. This CDR3 is built from 13 residues. CDR3 sequence: CASSGTGTATQFF. DNA of the CDR3: TGTGCCAGCAGTGGTACCGGGACGGCAACACAGTTCTTC.

This clone was seen only a few times. CDR3 sequence (DNA): TGCAGCGTTGAAATAGGCGGGGCCCTCCACTTT. Translated, it gives CSVEIGGALHF. The genes are TRBV29-1 and TRBJ1-6; D not resolved. V was trimmed by 2 bases and J by 14 bases, leaving 10 bases between them. The CDR3 runs 11 residues. CDR1 is SQVTM and CDR2 is ANQGSEA in the germline V gene.

The chain joins TRBV7-3 to TRBJ2-3; D is tentatively TRBD1 or TRBD2 (5 bases each). CDR3 size: 14 residues. Trimming took 3 bases from V and 1 from J, leaving 8 bases between them. Germline lookup yields CDR1 SGHTA and CDR2 FQGTGA. The CDR3, as DNA: TGTGCCAGCAGCTTGAGGGGACGCACAGATACGCAGTATTTT. This gives the protein CASSLRGRTDTQYF.